Listed below are T cell receptor beta chains from one sample, sequenced in a study of blood T cell repertoires in COVID-19. Using immunoSEQ multiplex PCR, the repertoire was profiled, and TCRdb retains in-frame clones only, with some absent. The data contain roughly 180,000 clones, roughly 83% of them singletons. Source material: peripheral blood. The receptors come from a woman between 35 and 50 years old with COVID-19, enrolled during active disease. Each CDR3 is given with its conserved first and last residue. The D gene is left open where the match is weak. Expanded clones get a size class; other rows say once, few or many, or leave the size out.

d_call: TRBD1; clone_size: once; cdr3_length: 15; v_call: TRBV7-9; j_call: TRBJ1-2; cdr3_aa: CASSAGTAGNYGYTF; cdr3_nt: TGTGCCAGCAGCGCCGGGACAGCCGGTAACTATGGCTACACCTTC
d_call: .; clone_size: .; cdr3_length: 15; v_call: TRBV4-1; j_call: TRBJ1-5; cdr3_aa: CASSVGSSGGQPQHF; cdr3_nt: TGCGCCAGCAGCGTCGGGTCCTCCGGCGGGCAGCCCCAGCATTTT
d_call: TRBD1; clone_size: .; cdr3_length: 14; v_call: TRBV6-6; j_call: TRBJ1-6; cdr3_aa: CASTLTGQNSPLHF; cdr3_nt: TGTGCCAGCACCCTCACGGGACAGAATTCACCCCTCCACTTT
d_call: .; clone_size: .; cdr3_length: 16; v_call: TRBV6-1; j_call: TRBJ2-7; cdr3_aa: CASSEVVGASSYEQYF; cdr3_nt: TGTGCCAGCAGTGAAGTTGTAGGGGCTAGCTCCTACGAGCAGTACTTC
d_call: .; clone_size: few; cdr3_length: 15; v_call: TRBV5-6; j_call: TRBJ1-2; cdr3_aa: CASSSSGVLTRGYTF; cdr3_nt: TGTGCCAGCAGCTCGTCGGGGGTGCTGACGAGGGGCTACACCTTC
d_call: TRBD1; clone_size: .; cdr3_length: 15; v_call: TRBV24-1; j_call: TRBJ2-5; cdr3_aa: CATSDNTGGAETQYF; cdr3_nt: TGTGCCACCAGTGATAATACAGGGGGCGCGGAGACCCAGTACTTC
d_call: .; clone_size: .; cdr3_length: 12; v_call: TRBV6-2/TRBV6-3; j_call: TRBJ1-2; cdr3_aa: CASSYPSHGYTF; cdr3_nt: TGTGCCAGCAGTTACCCTTCCCATGGCTACACCTTC
d_call: TRBD1; clone_size: few; cdr3_length: 13; v_call: TRBV10-1; j_call: TRBJ1-2; cdr3_aa: CASSEWTGSGYTF; cdr3_nt: TGCGCCAGCAGTGAGTGGACAGGGAGTGGCTACACCTTC
d_call: TRBD2; clone_size: .; cdr3_length: 15; v_call: TRBV7-3; j_call: TRBJ2-1; cdr3_aa: CASSQSGRIGNEQFF; cdr3_nt: TGTGCCAGCAGCCAAAGCGGGAGGATTGGCAATGAGCAGTTCTTC
d_call: TRBD1; clone_size: .; cdr3_length: 15; v_call: TRBV5-4; j_call: TRBJ1-3; cdr3_aa: CASSTQTGAGNTIYF; cdr3_nt: TGTGCCAGCAGCACCCAGACAGGGGCTGGAAACACCATATATTTT
d_call: .; clone_size: .; cdr3_length: 12; v_call: TRBV19; j_call: TRBJ2-1; cdr3_aa: CASSPEGLLQFF; cdr3_nt: TGTGCCAGTAGTCCGGAGGGGCTTTTACAGTTCTTC
d_call: .; clone_size: .; cdr3_length: 15; v_call: TRBV11-2; j_call: TRBJ1-1; cdr3_aa: CASSLAWGVNTEAFF; cdr3_nt: TGTGCCAGCAGCTTAGCCTGGGGGGTGAACACTGAAGCTTTCTTT
d_call: .; clone_size: .; cdr3_length: 11; v_call: TRBV19; j_call: TRBJ1-1; cdr3_aa: CASKGGYEAFF; cdr3_nt: TGTGCCAGTAAAGGGGGTTATGAAGCTTTCTTT
d_call: TRBD1; clone_size: .; cdr3_length: 14; v_call: TRBV29-1; j_call: TRBJ2-1; cdr3_aa: CSVGQGGSYNEQFF; cdr3_nt: TGCAGCGTTGGACAGGGGGGCTCCTACAATGAGCAGTTCTTC
d_call: .; clone_size: .; cdr3_length: 14; v_call: TRBV5-1; j_call: TRBJ2-2; cdr3_aa: CASTHRGGNGELFF; cdr3_nt: TGCGCCAGCACCCACAGGGGAGGAAACGGGGAGCTGTTTTTT
d_call: .; clone_size: few; cdr3_length: 15; v_call: TRBV12-5; j_call: TRBJ1-1; cdr3_aa: CASGLSNPGRTEAFF; cdr3_nt: TGTGCTAGTGGTTTGAGCAATCCAGGGAGGACTGAAGCTTTCTTT
d_call: .; clone_size: few; cdr3_length: 13; v_call: TRBV6-5; j_call: TRBJ1-2; cdr3_aa: CASSSPDAGGYTF; cdr3_nt: TGTGCCAGCAGTTCCCCGGATGCGGGAGGCTACACCTTC
d_call: TRBD2; clone_size: .; cdr3_length: 15; v_call: TRBV11-2; j_call: TRBJ2-1; cdr3_aa: CAEGGGARTYNEQFF; cdr3_nt: TGTGCCGAAGGCGGGGGGGCCCGGACCTACAATGAGCAGTTCTTC
d_call: TRBD1; clone_size: .; cdr3_length: 14; v_call: TRBV5-6; j_call: TRBJ1-2; cdr3_aa: CASSLVQGEGGYTF; cdr3_nt: TGTGCCAGCAGCTTGGTCCAGGGGGAAGGGGGCTACACCTTC
d_call: TRBD1; clone_size: .; cdr3_length: 15; v_call: TRBV19; j_call: TRBJ2-7; cdr3_aa: CASSITQTGVDEQYF; cdr3_nt: TGTGCCAGTAGTATAACGCAAACAGGGGTGGACGAGCAGTACTTC
d_call: .; clone_size: few; cdr3_length: 14; v_call: TRBV15; j_call: TRBJ1-2; cdr3_aa: CATSRDRGVVGYTF; cdr3_nt: TGTGCCACCAGCAGAGACAGGGGAGTGGTAGGCTACACCTTC
d_call: .; clone_size: .; cdr3_length: 14; v_call: TRBV19; j_call: TRBJ1-4; cdr3_aa: CASTLSSRNEKLFF; cdr3_nt: TGTGCCAGTACCCTTTCGTCGAGGAATGAAAAACTGTTTTTT
d_call: .; clone_size: .; cdr3_length: 15; v_call: TRBV6-1; j_call: TRBJ1-5; cdr3_aa: CASSESWYSNQPQHF; cdr3_nt: TGTGCCAGCAGTGAAAGCTGGTATAGCAATCAGCCCCAGCATTTT
d_call: TRBD1; clone_size: .; cdr3_length: 11; v_call: TRBV19; j_call: TRBJ1-5; cdr3_aa: CASHSGDRQHF; cdr3_nt: TGTGCCAGCCACTCCGGGGACAGACAGCATTTT
d_call: TRBD2; clone_size: .; cdr3_length: 17; v_call: TRBV28; j_call: TRBJ2-3; cdr3_aa: CATTTERLAGVSHTQYF; cdr3_nt: TGTGCCACCACGACAGAGAGGCTAGCGGGAGTCTCCCATACGCAGTATTTT
d_call: .; clone_size: .; cdr3_length: 14; v_call: TRBV10-2; j_call: TRBJ1-5; cdr3_aa: CASSESHSNQPQHF; cdr3_nt: TGCGCCAGCAGTGAGTCACATAGCAATCAGCCCCAGCATTTT
d_call: .; clone_size: .; cdr3_length: 15; v_call: TRBV18; j_call: TRBJ1-3; cdr3_aa: CASSQQGGSGNTIYF; cdr3_nt: TGTGCCAGCTCCCAACAAGGGGGATCCGGAAACACCATATATTTT
d_call: TRBD2; clone_size: .; cdr3_length: 17; v_call: TRBV10-2; j_call: TRBJ2-6; cdr3_aa: CASRLAGGTYGANVLTF; cdr3_nt: TGCGCCAGCCGGTTAGCGGGGGGAACATACGGGGCCAACGTCCTGACTTTC
d_call: TRBD1; clone_size: .; cdr3_length: 14; v_call: TRBV6-5; j_call: TRBJ1-1; cdr3_aa: CASRAATGIGGAFF; cdr3_nt: TGTGCCAGCAGGGCAGCGACAGGGATCGGGGGAGCTTTCTTT
d_call: .; clone_size: .; cdr3_length: 19; v_call: TRBV14; j_call: TRBJ1-2; cdr3_aa: CASRDHLRDGTGDTHGYTF; cdr3_nt: TGTGCCAGCAGAGACCATTTGAGGGATGGCACTGGGGATACTCATGGCTACACCTTC
d_call: .; clone_size: once; cdr3_length: 12; v_call: TRBV2; j_call: TRBJ1-1; cdr3_aa: CARRGWNTEAFF; cdr3_nt: TGTGCCAGAAGGGGATGGAACACTGAAGCTTTCTTT
d_call: .; clone_size: .; cdr3_length: 12; v_call: TRBV3-1/TRBV3-2; j_call: TRBJ2-7; cdr3_aa: CASSHADYEQYF; cdr3_nt: TGTGCCAGCAGCCATGCGGATTACGAGCAGTACTTC
d_call: TRBD2; clone_size: .; cdr3_length: 16; v_call: TRBV9; j_call: TRBJ2-7; cdr3_aa: CASSPRTSGVKAEQYF; cdr3_nt: TGTGCCAGCAGCCCCCGGACTAGCGGGGTCAAAGCAGAGCAGTACTTC
d_call: TRBD1; clone_size: .; cdr3_length: 17; v_call: TRBV4-2; j_call: TRBJ1-6; cdr3_aa: CASSPDTVPEGASPLHF; cdr3_nt: TGTGCCAGCAGCCCAGACACGGTCCCCGAGGGGGCTTCACCCCTCCACTTT
d_call: .; clone_size: .; cdr3_length: 15; v_call: TRBV6-5; j_call: TRBJ1-4; cdr3_aa: CASSYSGGTNEKLFF; cdr3_nt: TGTGCCAGCAGTTACTCCGGGGGAACCAATGAAAAACTGTTTTTT
d_call: TRBD1; clone_size: few; cdr3_length: 15; v_call: TRBV6-5; j_call: TRBJ1-4; cdr3_aa: CASSPLTGGREKLFF; cdr3_nt: TGTGCCAGCAGCCCCCTGACAGGGGGCCGTGAAAAACTGTTTTTT
d_call: .; clone_size: .; cdr3_length: 15; v_call: TRBV23-1; j_call: TRBJ2-6; cdr3_aa: CASWRQGSGANVLTF; cdr3_nt: TGCGCCAGCTGGCGACAAGGCTCTGGGGCCAACGTCCTGACTTTC
d_call: TRBD1; clone_size: .; cdr3_length: 14; v_call: TRBV9; j_call: TRBJ1-2; cdr3_aa: CASGTGRGNYGYTF; cdr3_nt: TGTGCCAGCGGGACAGGGAGGGGTAACTATGGCTACACCTTC
d_call: .; clone_size: .; cdr3_length: 14; v_call: TRBV14; j_call: TRBJ2-7; cdr3_aa: CASSFGTTFYEQYF; cdr3_nt: TGTGCCAGCAGCTTCGGGACAACTTTCTACGAGCAGTACTTC
d_call: .; clone_size: .; cdr3_length: 11; v_call: TRBV19; j_call: TRBJ1-1; cdr3_aa: CASSISAAAFF; cdr3_nt: TGTGCCAGTAGTATATCCGCCGCGGCTTTCTTT
d_call: TRBD1; clone_size: .; cdr3_length: 15; v_call: TRBV11-2; j_call: TRBJ1-2; cdr3_aa: CASSPTGTRGLGYTF; cdr3_nt: TGTGCCAGCAGTCCCACCGGGACAAGGGGGCTCGGCTACACCTTC
d_call: .; clone_size: once; cdr3_length: 13; v_call: TRBV5-1; j_call: TRBJ2-7; cdr3_aa: CASNNPGTYEQYF; cdr3_nt: TGCGCCAGCAACAACCCGGGGACCTACGAGCAGTACTTC
d_call: .; clone_size: .; cdr3_length: 16; v_call: TRBV28; j_call: TRBJ2-5; cdr3_aa: CASSKNEIARGKTQYF; cdr3_nt: TGTGCCAGCAGTAAAAACGAGATAGCACGGGGAAAGACCCAGTACTTC
d_call: .; clone_size: .; cdr3_length: 16; v_call: TRBV7-2; j_call: TRBJ1-4; cdr3_aa: CASSLESGWANEKLFF; cdr3_nt: TGTGCCAGCAGCTTAGAGAGTGGGTGGGCGAATGAAAAACTGTTTTTT